This T cell receptor (beta chain) was captured by sequencing in a study of low-dose radiotherapy and immunotherapy resistance in tumors. The CDR3 runs to 15 residues. V was pared by 10 bases and J by 3 bases, with 20 bases between. This clonotype occurred many times. First-strand cDNA relied on TRAV- and TRBV-specific primers spanning alpha and beta chains. TCR amplification ran 15 to 25 PCR cycles using constant-region and V-primer adapter primers. Following isolation, mRNA was amplified via in vitro transcription. TCRdb reprocessed the reads with MiXCR, giving one entry per CDR3 protein. Among tens of thousands of distinct CDR3 sequences listed, about a sixth were seen once. Time point specified: before trial treatment. Donors, who were enrolled in a single-arm phase I dose-escalation trial, received nivolumab, ipilimumab, aspirin, low-dose cyclophosphamide and low-dose radiotherapy.

This sequence was found in a male donor with prostate cancer. The chain couples TRBV12-3 or TRBV12-4 to TRBJ2-3, with D possibly being TRBD2 (6 bases). The sequencing used PBMCs, collected before treatment. The CDR3 loop is CAIGWRATGTDTQYF. The CDR3 nucleotides read TGTGCCATCGGCTGGAGGGCGACGGGTACAGATACGCAGTATTTT.